This T cell receptor beta chain was identified in a study of Ad26.COV2.S vaccination and SARS-CoV-2 variants. Sequenced by immunoSEQ multiplex PCR; TCRdb stores in-frame clones only, minus some. There are more than 400,000 clones in the sample; less than 95% occur only once, and approximately 4.3% lies in the top ten. The V gene's germline CDR1 is SNHLY and CDR2 FYNNEI. The ends were cut back, 4 bases at V and 2 bases at J, with 5 bases in the middle. The length of the CDR3 is 12 residues. General study results and limits: Spike-specific CD8+ and CD4+ T cell responses reportedly showed substantial breadth after vaccination.

Treatment meaning: around 19 received Ad26.COV2.S at low or high dose, single or two shots; about 5 received placebo; per-sample allocation not given. Day 63 following the first vaccine or placebo injection was when the samples were taken. Points on this clone: Its antigen is as yet unknown.

The rearrangement links TRBV2 to TRBJ1-2; D not certain. Source: peripheral blood, taken in a trial of Ad26.COV2.S vaccine versus placebo. The sequence was obtained from a person aged 18-65 years who received the Ad26.COV2.S COVID-19 vaccine or a placebo. CDR3 sequence: CASSGNNYGYTF. In DNA form, the CDR3 reads TGTGCCAGCAGTGGGAACAACTATGGCTACACCTTC.